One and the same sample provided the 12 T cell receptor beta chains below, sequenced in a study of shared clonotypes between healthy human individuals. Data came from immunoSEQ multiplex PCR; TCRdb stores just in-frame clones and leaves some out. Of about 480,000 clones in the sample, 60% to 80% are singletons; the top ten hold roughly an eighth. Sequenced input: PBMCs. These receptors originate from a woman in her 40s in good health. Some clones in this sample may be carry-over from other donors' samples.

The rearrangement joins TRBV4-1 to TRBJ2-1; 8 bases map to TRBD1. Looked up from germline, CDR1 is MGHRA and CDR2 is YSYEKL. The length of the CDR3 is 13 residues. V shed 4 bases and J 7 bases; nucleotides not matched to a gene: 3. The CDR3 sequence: CASSRRTGNEQFF. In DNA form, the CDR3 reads TGCGCCAGCAGCCGACGGACAGGGAATGAGCAGTTCTTC.

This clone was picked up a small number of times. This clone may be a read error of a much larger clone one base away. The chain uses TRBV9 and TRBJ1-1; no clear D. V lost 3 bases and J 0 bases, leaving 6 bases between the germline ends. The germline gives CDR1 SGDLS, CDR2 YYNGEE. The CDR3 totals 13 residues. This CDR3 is CASSAHMNTEAFF. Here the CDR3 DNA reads TGTGCCAGCAGCGCCCACATGAACACTGAAGCTTTCTTT.

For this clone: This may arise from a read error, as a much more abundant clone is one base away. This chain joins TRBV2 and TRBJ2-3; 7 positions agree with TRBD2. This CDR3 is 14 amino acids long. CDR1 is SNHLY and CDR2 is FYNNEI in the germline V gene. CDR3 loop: CASSEATSTDTRYF. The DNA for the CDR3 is TGTGCCAGCAGTGAAGCGACTAGCACAGATACGCGGTATTTT.

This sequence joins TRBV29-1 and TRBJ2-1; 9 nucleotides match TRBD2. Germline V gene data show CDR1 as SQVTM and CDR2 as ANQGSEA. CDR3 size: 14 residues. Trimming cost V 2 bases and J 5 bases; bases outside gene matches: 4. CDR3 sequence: CSVENRGRDNEQFF. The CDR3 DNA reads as TGCAGCGTTGAAAACCGCGGGAGGGACAATGAGCAGTTCTTC.

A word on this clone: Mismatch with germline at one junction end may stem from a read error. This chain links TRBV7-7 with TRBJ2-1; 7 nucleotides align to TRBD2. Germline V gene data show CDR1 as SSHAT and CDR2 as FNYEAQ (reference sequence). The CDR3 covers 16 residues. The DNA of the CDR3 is TGTGCTAGCAGCTTAGGGGCTGCGGGAGCAGGGAGTGAGCAGTTCTTC. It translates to CASSLGAAGAGSEQFF.

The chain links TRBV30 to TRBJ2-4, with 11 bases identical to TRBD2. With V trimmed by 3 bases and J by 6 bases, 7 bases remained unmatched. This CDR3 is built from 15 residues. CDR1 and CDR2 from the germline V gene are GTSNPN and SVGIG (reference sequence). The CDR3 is CAWRVAGGGGNIQYF. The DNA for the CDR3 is TGTGCCTGGAGGGTAGCGGGAGGGGGGGGAAACATTCAGTACTTC.

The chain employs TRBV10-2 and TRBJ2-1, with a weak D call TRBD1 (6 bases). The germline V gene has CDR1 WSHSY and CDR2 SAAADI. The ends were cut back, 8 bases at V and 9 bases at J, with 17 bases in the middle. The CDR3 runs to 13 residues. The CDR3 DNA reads TGCGCCAGCGAGGGACACGGGGCGAGTGAGCAGTTCTTC. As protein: CASEGHGASEQFF.

Here the CDR3 reads CASSPAYFTGGGEYNEQFF. CDR3 DNA sequence: TGTGCCAGCAGCCCTGCATACTTTACAGGGGGCGGGGAGTACAATGAGCAGTTCTTC. This sequence joins TRBV7-9 and TRBJ2-1; 9 bases agree with TRBD1. The germline V gene has CDR1 SEHNR and CDR2 FQNEAQ (reference sequence). The CDR3 is 19 residues long. Losses at the gene ends were 5 bases for V and 4 bases for J; bases not matched to a gene: 18.

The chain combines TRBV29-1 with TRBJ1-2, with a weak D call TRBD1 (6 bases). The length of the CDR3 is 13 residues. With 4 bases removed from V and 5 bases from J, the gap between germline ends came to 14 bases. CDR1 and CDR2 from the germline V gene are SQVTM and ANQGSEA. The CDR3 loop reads CSVGSRQGYGYTF. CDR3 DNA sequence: TGCAGCGTTGGGTCCCGGCAGGGGTATGGCTACACCTTC.

The CDR3 is CASSLVGGPDYEQYF. In nucleotides, the CDR3 is TGTGCCAGCAGCTTAGTCGGGGGGCCGGATTACGAGCAGTACTTC. The J gene is TRBJ2-7, the V gene TRBV7-8; D perhaps matches TRBD2 (7 bases). The CDR3 spans 15 residues. V dropped 1 base and J dropped 4 bases, with 14 bases sitting between them. Germline CDR1 SGHVS, CDR2 FQNEAQ.

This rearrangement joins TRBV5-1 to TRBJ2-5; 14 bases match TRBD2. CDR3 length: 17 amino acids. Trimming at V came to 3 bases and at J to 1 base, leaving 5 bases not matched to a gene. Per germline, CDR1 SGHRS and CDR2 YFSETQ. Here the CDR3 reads CASSWGTSGSVQETQYF. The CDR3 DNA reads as TGCGCCAGCAGCTGGGGGACTAGCGGGAGTGTCCAAGAGACCCAGTACTTC. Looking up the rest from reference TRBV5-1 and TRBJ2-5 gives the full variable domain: KAGVTQTPRYLIKTRGQQVTLSCSPISGHRSVSWYQQTPGQGLQFLFEYFSETQRNKGNFPGRFSGRQFSNSRSEMNVSTLELGDSALYLCASSWGTSGSVQETQYFGPGTRLLVL.

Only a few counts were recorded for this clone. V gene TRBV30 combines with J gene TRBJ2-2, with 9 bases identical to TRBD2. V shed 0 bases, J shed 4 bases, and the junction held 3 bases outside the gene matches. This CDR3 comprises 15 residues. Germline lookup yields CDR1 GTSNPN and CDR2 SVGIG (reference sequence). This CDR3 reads CAWSVKLAGTGELFF. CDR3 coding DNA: TGTGCCTGGAGTGTCAAACTAGCGGGCACCGGGGAGCTGTTTTTT. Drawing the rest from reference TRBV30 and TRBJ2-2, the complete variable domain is SQTIHQWPATLVQPVGSPLSLECTVEGTSNPNLYWYRQAAGRGLQLLFYSVGIGQISSEVPQNLSASRPQDRQFILSSKKLLLSDSGFYLCAWSVKLAGTGELFFGEGSRLTVL.